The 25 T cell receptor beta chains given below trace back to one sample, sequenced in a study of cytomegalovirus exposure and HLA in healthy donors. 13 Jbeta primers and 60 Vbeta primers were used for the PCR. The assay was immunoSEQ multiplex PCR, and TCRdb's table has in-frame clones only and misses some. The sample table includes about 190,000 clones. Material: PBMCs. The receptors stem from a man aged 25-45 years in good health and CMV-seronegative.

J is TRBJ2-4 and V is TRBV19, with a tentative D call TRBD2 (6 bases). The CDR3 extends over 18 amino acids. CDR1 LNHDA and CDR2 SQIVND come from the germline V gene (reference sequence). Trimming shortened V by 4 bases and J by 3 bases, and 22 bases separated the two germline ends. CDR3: CASSTRIAEFLGKNIQYF. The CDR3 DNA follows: TGTGCCAGTAGTACCCGGATAGCGGAATTCCTAGGCAAAAACATTCAGTACTTC.

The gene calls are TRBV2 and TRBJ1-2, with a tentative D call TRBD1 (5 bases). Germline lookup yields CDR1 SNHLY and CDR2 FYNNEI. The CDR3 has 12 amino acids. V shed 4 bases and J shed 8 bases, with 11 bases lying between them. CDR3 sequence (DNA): TGTGCCAGCAGTGTAGGAGGGGAGGGCTACACCTTC. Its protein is CASSVGGEGYTF.

CDR3 DNA: TGCGCCAGCAGCGCAGGACTAGCGGGGGGGTCGCTAGAGACCCAGTACTTC. Its translation is CASSAGLAGGSLETQYF. The chain couples TRBV5-1 to TRBJ2-5; 15 bases are shared with TRBD2. CDR1 is SGHRS, CDR2 YFSETQ, per germline. This CDR3 has 17 amino acids. V was clipped by 4 bases and J by 4 bases; unmatched bases: 8. The full variable domain, completed using reference TRBV5-1 and TRBJ2-5, is KAGVTQTPRYLIKTRGQQVTLSCSPISGHRSVSWYQQTPGQGLQFLFEYFSETQRNKGNFPGRFSGRQFSNSRSEMNVSTLELGDSALYLCASSAGLAGGSLETQYFGPGTRLLVL.

DNA for the CDR3: TGTGCCAGCAGGACAGGAGATACGCAGTATTTT. As protein: CASRTGDTQYF. This chain connects TRBV25-1 to TRBJ2-3; possible D gene TRBD1, 6 bases. CDR3 length: 11 residues. The V gene's germline CDR1 is MGHDK and CDR2 SYGVNS. Deletions cut 6 bases from V and 5 bases from J, with 6 bases between.

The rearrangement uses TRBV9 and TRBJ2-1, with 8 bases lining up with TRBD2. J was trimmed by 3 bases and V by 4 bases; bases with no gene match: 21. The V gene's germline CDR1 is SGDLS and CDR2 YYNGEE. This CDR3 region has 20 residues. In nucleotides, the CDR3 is TGTGCCAGCAGCCCTCCCCCGGGGGGCTTAGCGGGGTTCTACTACAATGAGCAGTTCTTC. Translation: CASSPPPGGLAGFYYNEQFF. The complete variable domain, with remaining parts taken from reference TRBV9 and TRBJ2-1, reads DSGVTQTPKHLITATGQRVTLRCSPRSGDLSVYWYQQSLDQGLQFLIQYYNGEERAKGNILERFSAQQFPDLHSELNLSSLELGDSALYFCASSPPPGGLAGFYYNEQFFGPGTRLTVL.

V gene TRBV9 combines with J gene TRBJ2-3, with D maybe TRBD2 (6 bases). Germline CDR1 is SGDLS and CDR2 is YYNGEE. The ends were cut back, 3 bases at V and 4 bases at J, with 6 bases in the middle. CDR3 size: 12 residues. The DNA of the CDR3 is TGTGCCAGCAGCGGACTAGCAGATACGCAGTATTTT. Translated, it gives CASSGLADTQYF.

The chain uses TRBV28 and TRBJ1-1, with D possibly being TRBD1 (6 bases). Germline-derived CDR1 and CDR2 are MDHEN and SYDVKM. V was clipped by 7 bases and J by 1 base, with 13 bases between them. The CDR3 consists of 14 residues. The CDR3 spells CASTWTAKNTEAFF. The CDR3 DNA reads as TGTGCCAGCACCTGGACAGCAAAGAACACTGAAGCTTTCTTT.

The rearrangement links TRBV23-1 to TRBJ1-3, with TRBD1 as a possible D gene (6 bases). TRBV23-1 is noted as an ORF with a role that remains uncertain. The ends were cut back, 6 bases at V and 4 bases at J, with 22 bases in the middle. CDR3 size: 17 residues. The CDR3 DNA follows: TGCGCCAGCAGCCCGGACCTACGGGGGGCGGTCGGAAACACCATATATTTT. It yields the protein CASSPDLRGAVGNTIYF.

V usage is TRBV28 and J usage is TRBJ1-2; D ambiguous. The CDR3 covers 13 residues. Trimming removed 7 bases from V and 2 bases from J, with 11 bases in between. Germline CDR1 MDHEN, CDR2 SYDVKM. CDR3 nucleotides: TGTGCCAGCACTCTACCCGAAAACTATGGCTACACCTTC. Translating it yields CASTLPENYGYTF.

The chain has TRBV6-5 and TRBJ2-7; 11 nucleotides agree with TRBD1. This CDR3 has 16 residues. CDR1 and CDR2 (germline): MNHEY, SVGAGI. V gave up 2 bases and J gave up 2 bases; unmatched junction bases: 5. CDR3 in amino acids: CASSYRGQGAPYEQYF. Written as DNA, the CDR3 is TGTGCCAGCAGTTACCGTGGACAGGGGGCACCCTACGAGCAGTACTTC.

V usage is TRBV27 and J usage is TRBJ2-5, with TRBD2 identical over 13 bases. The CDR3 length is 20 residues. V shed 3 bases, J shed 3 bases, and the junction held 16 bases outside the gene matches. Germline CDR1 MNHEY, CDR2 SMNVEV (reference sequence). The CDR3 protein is CASSFRYLGLGTSGKETQYF. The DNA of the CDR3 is TGTGCCAGCAGTTTCCGCTACCTGGGCCTAGGGACTAGCGGGAAAGAGACCCAGTACTTC.

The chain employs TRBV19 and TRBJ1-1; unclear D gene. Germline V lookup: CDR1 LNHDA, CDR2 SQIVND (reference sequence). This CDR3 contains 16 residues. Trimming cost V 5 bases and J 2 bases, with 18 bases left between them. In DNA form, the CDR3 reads TGTGCCAGTAGTTTCCCCCCGGGATGGAGTAACACTGAAGCTTTCTTT. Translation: CASSFPPGWSNTEAFF.

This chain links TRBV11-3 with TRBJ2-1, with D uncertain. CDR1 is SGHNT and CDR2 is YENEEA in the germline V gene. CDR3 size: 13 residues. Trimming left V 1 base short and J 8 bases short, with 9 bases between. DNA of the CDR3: TGTGCCAGCAGCTTAGTTAAATCCGATGAGCAGTTCTTC. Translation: CASSLVKSDEQFF.

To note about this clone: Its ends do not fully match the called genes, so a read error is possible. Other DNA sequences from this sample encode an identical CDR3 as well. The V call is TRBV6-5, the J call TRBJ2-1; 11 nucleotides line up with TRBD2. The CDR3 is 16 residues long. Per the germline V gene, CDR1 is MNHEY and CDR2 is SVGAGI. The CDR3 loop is CASSLSLAGAGREQFF. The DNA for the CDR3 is TGCGCCAGCAGTTTGTCACTAGCGGGGGCCGGAAGGGAGCAGTTCTTC.

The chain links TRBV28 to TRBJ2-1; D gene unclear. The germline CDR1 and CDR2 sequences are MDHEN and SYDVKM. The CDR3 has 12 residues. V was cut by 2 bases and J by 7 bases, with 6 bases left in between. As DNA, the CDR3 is TGTGCCAGCAGTTTAAGCCTAAATGAGCAGTTCTTC. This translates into CASSLSLNEQFF.

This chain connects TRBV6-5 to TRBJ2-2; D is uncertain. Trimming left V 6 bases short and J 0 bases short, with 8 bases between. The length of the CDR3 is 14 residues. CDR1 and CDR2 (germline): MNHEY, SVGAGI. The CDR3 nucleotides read TGTGCCAGCAGAGACATTTCGAACACCGGGGAGCTGTTTTTT. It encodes CASRDISNTGELFF.

CDR3 coding DNA: TGTGCCAGCAGCTTTACTAGCGGACCCTACAATGAGCAGTTCTTC. Amino acid sequence: CASSFTSGPYNEQFF. V usage is TRBV7-2 and J usage is TRBJ2-1; TRBD2 agrees at 8 bases. J was trimmed by 2 bases and V by 3 bases; bases with no gene match: 3. This CDR3 is 15 amino acids long. CDR1 and CDR2 (germline): SGHTA, FQGNSA.

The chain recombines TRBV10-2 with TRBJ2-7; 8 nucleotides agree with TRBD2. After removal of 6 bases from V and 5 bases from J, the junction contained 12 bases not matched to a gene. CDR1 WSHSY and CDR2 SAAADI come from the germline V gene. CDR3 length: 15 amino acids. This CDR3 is CASSTRTSFGNEQYF. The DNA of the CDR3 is TGCGCCAGCAGCACTCGGACTAGCTTCGGGAACGAGCAGTACTTC.

CDR3 protein: CASSLGTSTNEKLFF. The DNA for the CDR3 is TGTGCCAGCAGCCTCGGGACTTCAACTAATGAAAAACTGTTTTTT. V gene TRBV7-9 combines with J gene TRBJ1-4, with D perhaps TRBD1 (5 bases). CDR1 is SEHNR and CDR2 is FQNEAQ in the germline V gene (reference sequence). The CDR3 is made up of 15 amino acids. The V end lost 5 bases, the J end lost 0 bases, and 10 bases lay between the germline ends.

The CDR3: CASSSTRGAETQYF. DNA for the CDR3: TGTGCCAGCAGCTCTACCAGGGGGGCAGAGACCCAGTACTTC. The chain joins TRBV11-2 to TRBJ2-5; TRBD1 is a possible D gene (7 bases). The V end was cut by 4 bases, the J end by 4 bases, with 13 bases between. The germline gives CDR1 SGHAT, CDR2 FQNNGV. This CDR3 is 14 amino acids long. Looking up the rest from reference TRBV11-2 and TRBJ2-5 gives the full variable domain: EAGVAQSPRYKIIEKRQSVAFWCNPISGHATLYWYQQILGQGPKLLIQFQNNGVVDDSQLPKDRFSAERLKGVDSTLKIQPAKLEDSAVYLCASSSTRGAETQYFGPGTRLLVL.

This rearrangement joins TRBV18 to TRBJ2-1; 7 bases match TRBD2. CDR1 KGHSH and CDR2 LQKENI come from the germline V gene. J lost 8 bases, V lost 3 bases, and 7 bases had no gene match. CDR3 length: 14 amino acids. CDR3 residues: CASSPLSGGDEQFF. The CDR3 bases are TGTGCCAGCTCACCGCTAAGTGGGGGGGATGAGCAGTTCTTC.

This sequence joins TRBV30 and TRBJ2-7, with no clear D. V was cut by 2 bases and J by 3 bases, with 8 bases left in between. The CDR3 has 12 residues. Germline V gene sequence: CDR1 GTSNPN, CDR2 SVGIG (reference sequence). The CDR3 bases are TGTGCCTGGAGTTTAGGAGACTACGAGCAGTACTTC. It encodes CAWSLGDYEQYF.

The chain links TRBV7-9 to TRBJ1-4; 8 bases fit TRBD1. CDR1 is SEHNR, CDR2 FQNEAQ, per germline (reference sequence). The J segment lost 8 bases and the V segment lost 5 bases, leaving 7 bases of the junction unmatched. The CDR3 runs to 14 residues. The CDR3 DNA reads TGTGCCAGCAGCAACGACAGGGGCGGGGAAAAACTGTTTTTT. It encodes CASSNDRGGEKLFF.

The CDR3 loop reads CAWSPRGLVNQPQHF. CDR3 bases: TGTGCCTGGAGTCCCAGGGGGCTTGTCAATCAGCCCCAGCATTTT. This chain links TRBV30 with TRBJ1-5; TRBD1 agrees at 8 bases. Germline V gene lookup returns CDR1 GTSNPN and CDR2 SVGIG (reference sequence). This CDR3 has 15 amino acids. V gave up 2 bases and J gave up 3 bases; unmatched junction bases: 6.

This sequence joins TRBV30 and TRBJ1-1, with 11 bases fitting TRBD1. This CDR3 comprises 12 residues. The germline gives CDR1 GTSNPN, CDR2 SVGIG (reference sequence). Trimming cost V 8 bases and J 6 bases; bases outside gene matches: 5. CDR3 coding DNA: TGTGCCCGGACAGGGGGCAGCGCTGAAGCTTTCTTT. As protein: CARTGGSAEAFF.